What follows describes a single TCR beta chain. The antigen remains undetermined. MiXCR was run by TCRdb on the reads, yielding one entry per CDR3 protein. The sample has around 800,000 distinct CDR3 sequences, around a third seen once; the top ten hold around 12%. The CDR3 spans 16 residues. V lost 4 bases and J lost 11; bases outside the gene matches: 13. Looked up from germline, CDR1 is SGHRS and CDR2 is YFSETQ. This record comes from a study of T cell repertoires in cytomegalovirus infection. Looking at the study overall: Epitope selection comprised recently identified HLA-C-restricted CMV epitopes and well-studied HLA-B-restricted CMV epitopes.

The sample here was cultured CD8+ T cells from PBMCs, taken from culture after CMV antigen stimulation. V gene TRBV5-1 combines with J gene TRBJ2-3, with 13 bases lining up with TRBD2. This receptor was taken from a human donor in good health (CMV status not recorded). Some clones in this sample may be carry-over from other donors' samples. The CDR3 protein is CASSGTSGEYTFLQYF. CDR3 nucleotide sequence: TGCGCCAGCAGCGGGACTAGCGGGGAGTACACATTCCTGCAGTATTTT.